This TCR beta chain was documented in a study of T cell responses to AZD1222 COVID-19 vaccine (dated by TCRdb to 2020 to 2022). At the level of the whole study: TCR sequencing covered some 240 trial participants: 200 to 210 given two doses of AZD1222 and approximately 25 given two doses of MenACWY control vaccine. Trial participants were enrolled by age into 18-55, 56-69 and 70-plus year subgroups, with 148, 28 and 57 TCR-sequenced participants respectively. The paper as a whole reports these results and caveats: After two AZD1222 doses, both the breadth and the depth of spike-specific TCRs were significantly higher than at day 0 and than in MenACWY recipients. Conclusions about previously exposed vaccinees are limited, since just 6 or 7 AZD1222 recipients were seropositive for SARS-CoV-2 at baseline. Because no day 14 peak-response samples were available, the repertoires could be characterized only after the peak T cell response. The vaccine-associated CD4 TCRs covered the entire spike protein, and the dominant responses fell in regions 160-218 and 743-854. Participants were mostly white British, with more females than males. The authors suggested clonal diversity may have been underestimated. In the small 56-69-year group, the increase in depth fell short of significance, most likely because of low power. Reportedly, almost half of the unique spike-specific TCRs recognized epitopes lying outside the regions that are mutated in the B.1.351 and B.1.1.7 variants.

The CDR3 regions of human TCRbeta chains were subjected to immunosequencing. Per the original workflow: TCRs in the repertoires were compared against a reference library of SARS-CoV-2-specific TCRs that had been generated with the MIRA antigen-specificity platform. Breadth meant the fraction of unique TCRs that were SARS-CoV-2-associated, whereas depth meant the fraction of total T cells that were SARS-CoV-2-associated. Using the MIRA data, each spike-specific TCR was assigned both to the spike region to which the TCR was reactive and to a CD4 or CD8 class. Log10-transformed breadth and depth values were compared by one-way ANOVA with Sidak's multiple comparisons tests. The immuneACCESS repertoire file appears here via TCRdb, limited to in-frame rearrangements. These files lack a portion of the clones; in checked studies, under half of the deficit traces to unresolved V genes, and the cause of the others is not known. V and J calls and clone size are as listed in that table; D and trimming were resolved from the DNA. The sample has about 130,000 clones on record, about nine tenths of them singletons. The ten largest clonotypes hold approximately 1.1% of the sample.

The time point label corresponds to: about 28 days (+/-7) after the second vaccine dose. Because spike-specific TCR depth and breadth did not differ between the two schedules, AZD1222 recipients who got a second dose at roughly 4 weeks were pooled with those who got a second dose at roughly 12 weeks. Vaccinee samples were obtained from the UK trials COV001 and COV002, which included a single-blind randomized controlled phase 2/3 trial of AZD1222 (ChAdOx1 nCoV-19) in healthy adults. Trial participant PBMC samples were collected at day 0 and day 28 after the second dose for TCRbeta chain sequencing. Notes on this clone: No cognate antigen has been identified for it. No quality values exist for individual bases; no much larger clone is one base distant.

The CDR3 runs 16 amino acids, cysteine and phenylalanine included. Only the CDR3 part of the read is kept: 48 bases, read in frame from the first base. CDR1 and CDR2 (SNHLY, FYNNEI) derive from the germline V gene. V drops 9 bases and J drops 2 bases, leaving 21 bases in between. This receptor was obtained from an adult who received the AZD1222 COVID-19 vaccine. The sequencing here drew on peripheral blood, taken 28 days after the second AZD1222 dose. The V and J genes are TRBV2 and TRBJ2-3; D gene: possibly TRBD1, on 6 matching bases. This receptor carries the CDR3 CARPTPGHSSTDTQYF. The sequence in DNA is TGTGCCAGGCCGACTCCGGGACACAGCTCCACAGATACGCAGTATTTT.